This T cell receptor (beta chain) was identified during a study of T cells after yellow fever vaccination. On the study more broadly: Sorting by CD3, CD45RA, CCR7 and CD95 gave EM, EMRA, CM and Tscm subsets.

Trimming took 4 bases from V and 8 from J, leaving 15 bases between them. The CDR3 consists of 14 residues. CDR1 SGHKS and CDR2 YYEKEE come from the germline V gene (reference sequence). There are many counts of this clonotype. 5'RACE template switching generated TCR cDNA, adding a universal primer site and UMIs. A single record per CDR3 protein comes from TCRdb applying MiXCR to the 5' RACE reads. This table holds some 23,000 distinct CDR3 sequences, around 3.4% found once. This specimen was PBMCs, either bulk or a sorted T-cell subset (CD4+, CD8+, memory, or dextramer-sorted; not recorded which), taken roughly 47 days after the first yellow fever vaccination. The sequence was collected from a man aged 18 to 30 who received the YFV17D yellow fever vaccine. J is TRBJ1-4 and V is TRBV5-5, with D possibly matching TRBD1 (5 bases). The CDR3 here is CASSKMGGIEKLFF. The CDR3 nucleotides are TGTGCCAGCAGCAAGATGGGGGGGATCGAAAAACTGTTTTTT.